This is a list of T cell receptor beta chains from one sample in a study of blood T cell repertoires in COVID-19. Data came from immunoSEQ multiplex PCR; TCRdb stores just in-frame clones and leaves some out. Among 200,000 or so clones, around 90% were seen once, and the ten largest hold about 3%. Sequenced: peripheral blood. The source is a man in his 60s with acute or convalescent COVID-19. CDR3s include the opening cysteine and the closing phenylalanine or tryptophan. The listing skips clone size in some rows; elsewhere it reads once, few, many or a size class.

j_gene: TRBJ2-3
abundance: NA
len: 15
v_gene: TRBV9
CDR3aa: CASSVGGAGTNTQYF

j_gene: TRBJ2-7
abundance: NA
len: 15
v_gene: TRBV7-2
CDR3aa: CASSLGLAGGYEQYF

j_gene: TRBJ2-7
abundance: once
len: 16
v_gene: TRBV3-1/TRBV3-2
CDR3aa: CATLDSGGAFSYEQYF

j_gene: TRBJ1-3
abundance: NA
len: 15
v_gene: TRBV11-2
CDR3aa: CASSLPGAGGNTIYF

j_gene: TRBJ2-1
abundance: few
len: 17
v_gene: TRBV4-2
CDR3aa: CASSQESVGGSFGEQFF

j_gene: TRBJ1-1
abundance: NA
len: 15
v_gene: TRBV28
CDR3aa: CASSSPATGGTEAFF

j_gene: TRBJ1-2
abundance: NA
len: 15
v_gene: TRBV28
CDR3aa: CASSPQDRVRYGYTF

j_gene: TRBJ1-2
abundance: NA
len: 13
v_gene: TRBV5-6
CDR3aa: CASSLNGLYGYTF

j_gene: TRBJ2-3
abundance: NA
len: 15
v_gene: TRBV28
CDR3aa: CASTDQGAPTDTQYF

j_gene: TRBJ2-7
abundance: NA
len: 16
v_gene: TRBV11-2
CDR3aa: CASSLQGGSSSYEQYF

j_gene: TRBJ1-6
abundance: NA
len: 13
v_gene: TRBV2
CDR3aa: CASKDRSASPLHF

j_gene: TRBJ1-2
abundance: NA
len: 15
v_gene: TRBV5-1
CDR3aa: CASSLIGGESYGYTF

j_gene: TRBJ2-3
abundance: once
len: 10
v_gene: TRBV6-5
CDR3aa: CASGRDTQYF

j_gene: TRBJ1-4
abundance: NA
len: 18
v_gene: TRBV3-1/TRBV3-2
CDR3aa: CASSNPAPDSPPNEKLFF

j_gene: TRBJ1-2
abundance: few
len: 15
v_gene: TRBV19
CDR3aa: CASKRGRERAYGYTF

j_gene: TRBJ2-3
abundance: NA
len: 15
v_gene: TRBV10-1
CDR3aa: CASSVSGLAPDTQYF